This T cell receptor (beta chain) was found in a study of stem cell transplantation in POMP-related autoinflammatory disease. Whole-study findings and limits: A trend toward lower repertoire diversity and greater clonality appeared in every analyzed T-cell subset of PRAID patients. In PRAID patients, the number of distinct TRB V-J gene pairings was restricted.

The germline V gene has CDR1 SGHNT and CDR2 YYREEE (reference sequence). The ends lost 2 bases at V and 5 bases at J; junction bases unmatched: 3. The CDR3 is 13 amino acids. With regard to this clone: Its antigen is unknown.

Clones were sequenced by immunoSEQ multiplex PCR, and TCRdb holds only the in-frame ones, with some missing. Among some 29,000 clones listed, about 86% were seen once. The TCR sequence derives from a human donor with POMP-related autoinflammation and immune dysregulation (PRAID). Sequencing was performed on CD4+ T cells from PBMCs, taken before stem cell transplantation. This chain uses TRBV5-4 with TRBJ1-1; 7 bases are shared with TRBD1. In DNA form, the CDR3 reads TGTGCCAGCAGCTTCACAGGGGTGACTGAAGCTTTCTTT. It specifies CASSFTGVTEAFF.